One and the same sample provided the 13 T cell receptor beta chains below, sequenced in a study of blood T cell repertoires in COVID-19. Produced via immunoSEQ multiplex PCR; TCRdb's table is partial and in-frame only. The sample consists of 85,000 to 110,000 clones, roughly 87% of them appearing once. Sequenced input: peripheral blood. The receptors come from a woman of 80 years or more in a cohort sampled during active COVID-19.

This clone was picked up a small number of times. As DNA, the CDR3 is TGTGCCAGCAGCCGACACGTATACGAGCAGTACTTC. It codes for CASSRHVYEQYF. The V gene is TRBV12-3 or TRBV12-4, the J gene TRBJ2-7; D not certain. Trimming removed 6 bases from V and 4 bases from J, with 10 bases in between. The CDR3 runs to 12 residues.

The rearrangement uses TRBV7-3 and TRBJ1-2, with a weak D call TRBD1 (6 bases). The V and J ends lost 5 bases and 2 bases respectively, with 9 bases between them. The CDR3 length is 13 residues. Germline V gene data show CDR1 as SGHTA and CDR2 as FQGTGA. In DNA, the CDR3 is TGTGCCAGCAGCCCCACAGGGAACTATGGCTACACCTTC. Its translation: CASSPTGNYGYTF.

This clone was seen only a few times. The chain has TRBV19 and TRBJ1-5, with a possible D match to TRBD1 (5 bases). CDR1 is LNHDA and CDR2 is SQIVND in the germline V gene (reference sequence). The V end lost 5 bases, the J end lost 7 bases, and 18 bases lay between the germline ends. The CDR3 totals 15 residues. This chain's CDR3 is CASSWGLTGGQPQHF. As DNA, the CDR3 is TGTGCCAGTAGTTGGGGACTCACTGGTGGGCAGCCCCAGCATTTT.

V usage is TRBV6-4 and J usage is TRBJ2-2; D call uncertain. Germline V gives CDR1 MRHNA, CDR2 SNTAGT. V gave up 6 bases and J gave up 5 bases, with 7 bases separating them. The CDR3 sequence is 12 residues long. Here the CDR3 reads CASSSGTGELFF. The CDR3 coding sequence is TGTGCCAGCAGCTCCGGGACCGGGGAGCTGTTTTTT.

This chain links TRBV5-4 with TRBJ1-2; unclear D gene. This CDR3 is built from 15 residues. CDR1 and CDR2 (germline): SGHNT, YYREEE (reference sequence). The ends were cut back, 2 bases at V and 2 bases at J, with 13 bases in the middle. The CDR3, as DNA: TGTGCCAGCAGCTTAAAAAAGACGGGGAACTATGGCTACACCTTC. Amino acids: CASSLKKTGNYGYTF.

This chain links TRBV12-3 or TRBV12-4 with TRBJ1-2; D unresolved. Between the trimmed V and J ends, which lost 0 bases and 7 bases, there was a span of 9 bases. The CDR3 consists of 13 residues. CDR3 coding DNA: TGTGCCAGCAGTTTAGCGCAAGGGAGTGGCTACACCTTC. Protein: CASSLAQGSGYTF.

The rearrangement joins TRBV15 to TRBJ2-3; 7 bases align to TRBD1. Germline V gene sequence: CDR1 LNHNV, CDR2 YYDKDF (reference sequence). This CDR3 has 15 amino acids. With V trimmed by 5 bases and J by 2 bases, 7 bases remained unmatched. The CDR3 nucleotides read TGTGCCACCAGCGACCCAGGGGGATCCACAGATACGCAGTATTTT. This translates into CATSDPGGSTDTQYF.

In nucleotides, the CDR3 is TGTGCCAGCAGCACGTCCGGGTTTTCAGATACGCAGTATTTT. As protein: CASSTSGFSDTQYF. V usage is TRBV6-5 and J usage is TRBJ2-3; D remains ambiguous. V shed 6 bases and J shed 4 bases, with 14 bases lying between them. Germline assignment: CDR1 MNHEY and CDR2 SVGAGI. The CDR3 covers 14 residues.

V usage is TRBV19 and J usage is TRBJ2-6; D is unclear. Deletions cut 7 bases from V and 1 base from J, with 8 bases between. This CDR3 spans 14 amino acids. Germline V CDR1 and CDR2: LNHDA, SQIVND (reference sequence). The CDR3 loop reads CASTAGSGANVLTF. The CDR3 coding sequence is TGTGCCAGTACCGCAGGATCTGGGGCCAACGTCCTGACTTTC.

The genes are TRBV28 and TRBJ2-1, with TRBD2 matching over 8 bases. Germline assignment: CDR1 MDHEN and CDR2 SYDVKM. The CDR3 consists of 16 residues. V shed 8 bases and J 10 bases; nucleotides not matched to a gene: 19. In nucleotides, the CDR3 is TGTGCCAGCCCCCGACCCGGGACTAGTGGCGCGGACGAGCAGTTCTTC. The encoded protein is CASPRPGTSGADEQFF.

V is TRBV5-1 and J is TRBJ1-2; 9 bases are a match to TRBD1. The CDR3 runs 16 residues. CDR1 SGHRS and CDR2 YFSETQ come from the germline V gene. V was clipped by 3 bases and J by 0 bases; unmatched bases: 6. CDR3 residues: CASSSTRQGANYGYTF. DNA of the CDR3: TGCGCCAGCAGCTCCACCAGACAGGGGGCTAACTATGGCTACACCTTC.

This chain uses TRBV7-8 with TRBJ2-1, with a weak D call TRBD1 (5 bases). Trimming left V 5 bases short and J 8 bases short, with 13 bases between. The CDR3 runs to 13 residues. The germline gives CDR1 SGHVS, CDR2 FQNEAQ. The DNA of the CDR3 is TGTGCCAGCAGCACACTTTCAGGGTATGAGCAGTTCTTC. Translation gives CASSTLSGYEQFF.

The chain links TRBV3-1 (or the pseudogene TRBV3-2) to TRBJ2-7; D ambiguous. In germline, CDR1 is LGHDT, CDR2 YNNKEL (reference sequence). Trimming left V 3 bases short and J 3 bases short, with 6 bases between. CDR3 length: 12 amino acids. The CDR3 region has the DNA TGTGCCAGCAGCCATTCGGGCTACGAGCAGTACTTC. This encodes CASSHSGYEQYF.